This T cell receptor beta chain was profiled in a study of T cell changes during pregnancy in multiple sclerosis. Method: immunoSEQ multiplex PCR; TCRdb's copy keeps in-frame clones and lacks some. The table has tens of thousands of clones, approximately 92% seen once. V lost 8 bases to trimming and J lost 2 bases, with 22 bases between them. The CDR3 extends over 16 amino acids. Germline CDR1 is MNHEY and CDR2 is SMNVEV (reference sequence). The TCR was taken from a female donor in good health, enrolled as a control in a pregnancy study. The chain combines TRBV27 with TRBJ2-7; tentative D call: TRBD2 (5 bases). Specimen: peripheral blood, collected in the third trimester of pregnancy. CDR3 sequence reads: CASALSGIPLTYEQYF. CDR3 bases: TGTGCCAGCGCCCTCTCGGGGATCCCTCTTACCTACGAGCAGTACTTC.